This entry is about one T cell receptor beta chain. With random hexamers, roughly 0.45 to 1 ug RNA was reverse transcribed. One entry per CDR3 protein results from TCRdb running MiXCR on the immunoSEQ multiplex PCR reads. The repertoire holds more than 250,000 distinct CDR3 sequences, with about 92% as singletons. V lost 5 bases and J lost 5, with 13 bases in between. In germline, CDR1 is SGHTA, CDR2 FQGNSA. The CDR3 extends over 13 amino acids. The record originates from a study of CD8 T cells in Susac syndrome. This chain links TRBV7-2 with TRBJ2-7, with D perhaps matching TRBD1 (6 bases). The clonotype originates from a human donor with multiple sclerosis. What was sequenced was CD4+ T cells from PBMCs. In DNA, the CDR3 is TGTGCCAGCAGCCCAAGGACAGTGCACGAGCAGTACTTC. The encoded protein is CASSPRTVHEQYF.